This note documents a single T cell receptor beta chain sequence. Its antigen is still unknown. This CDR3 spans 15 amino acids. The V gene's germline CDR1 is MGHRA and CDR2 YSYEKL. V was trimmed by 1 base and J by 4 bases, leaving 14 bases between them. Using its own MiXCR run on the reads, TCRdb lists one record per CDR3 protein. The sample contains hundreds of thousands of distinct CDR3 sequences, around 31% of which appear only once. The data are from a study of T cell repertoires in cytomegalovirus infection. Study context: Alongside well-studied HLA-B-restricted CMV epitopes, recently identified HLA-C-restricted CMV epitopes were also used. Public TCR beta signatures provided an indication of both CMV infection and a matching HLA type.

Study-wide results and caveats: What dominated the ex vivo response were HLA-C-restricted CMV-specific TCR beta clonotypes. People with CMV and the relevant HLA were identified by cumulative public TCR beta family frequency.

The sequence was collected from a human donor in good health (CMV status not recorded). Some clones in this sample may be carry-over from other donors' samples. Sequencing used cultured PBMCs, obtained from culture after CMV antigen stimulation. V gene TRBV4-1 combines with J gene TRBJ2-7, with D perhaps matching TRBD1 (6 bases). The CDR3 reads CASSQASLGGYEQYF. As DNA, the CDR3 is TGCGCCAGCAGCCAAGCGTCCCTAGGGGGTTACGAGCAGTACTTC.